Listed here are 2 T cell receptor beta chains from one sample, sequenced in a study of shared clonotypes between healthy human individuals. As defined, naive CD8 cells were CD45RO-negative and positively selected for CCR7, with terminally differentiated effector memory CD45RA+ cells excluded. Using immunoSEQ multiplex PCR, the repertoire was profiled, and TCRdb retains in-frame clones only, with some absent. The repertoire holds around 600,000 clones, with around 95% as singletons. The sequenced material came from naive CD8+ T cells sorted from blood. These receptor sequences come from a woman in her 30s in good health.

V and J are TRBV5-6 and TRBJ1-1; no definite D call. CDR3 length: 12 residues. Germline CDR1 reads SGHDT; CDR2 reads YYEEEE. The V gene lost 4 bases and the J gene lost 8 bases, with 12 bases spanning the gap. CDR3 loop: CASSLGRAEAFF. CDR3 bases: TGTGCCAGCAGCCTCGGTAGGGCCGAAGCTTTCTTT.

The chain carries TRBV14 and TRBJ2-5; D is undetermined. CDR3 length equals 15 residues. The V and J ends lost 2 bases and 0 bases respectively, with 10 bases between them. Germline CDR1 SGHDN, CDR2 FVKESK. The CDR3 loop is CASSQSFGNQETQYF. The CDR3, as DNA: TGTGCCAGCAGCCAAAGTTTTGGAAACCAAGAGACCCAGTACTTC.